These 20 T cell receptor beta chains came from one sample sequenced in a study of blood T cells in healthy people across ages. Through a sample-barcoded 5' primer and a J-beta primer mix, a second PCR was run for roughly 6 to 11 cycles. TCRdb passed the 5' RACE reads through MiXCR, listing each CDR3 protein once. The sample includes approximately 1,700,000 distinct CDR3 sequences, approximately 39% of them seen just once. The sample taken for sequencing was blood. These receptors originate from a human donor in good health.

V and J are TRBV6-1 and TRBJ2-4; 9 positions agree with TRBD1. The DNA matches TRBJ2-7 better at its end, which makes the J call doubtful. This CDR3 is built from 17 residues. CDR1 and CDR2 (germline): MNHNS, SASEGT. The CDR3 DNA sequence: TGTGCCAGCACCCTTACGGGCGGGACAGGGTTGGGACTCGAGCAGTACTTC. Translated: CASTLTGGTGLGLEQYF.

The chain uses TRBV29-1 and TRBJ2-3, with 7 bases matching TRBD2. The germline V gene encodes CDR1 SQVTM and CDR2 ANQGSEA. With 7 bases clipped from V and 4 bases from J, the junction kept 17 bases outside the gene matches. The CDR3 is 16 residues long. The CDR3 nucleotides are TGCAGCGCTGGAAACGGCGGGAGAAGCGGGTCAGATACGCAGTATTTT. Protein product: CSAGNGGRSGSDTQYF.

V gene TRBV4-3 combines with J gene TRBJ2-7, with 7 positions matching TRBD2. The V segment lost 0 bases and the J segment 7 bases; nucleotides outside the gene matches: 3. The CDR3 extends over 13 amino acids. CDR1 and CDR2 (germline): LGHNA, YSLEER. DNA of the CDR3: TGCGCCAGCAGCCAAGAACCGGGGGGAGAGCAGTACTTC. Translated: CASSQEPGGEQYF.

The chain joins TRBV7-2 to TRBJ2-7, with 7 bases identical to TRBD1. The CDR3 covers 14 residues. The germline gives CDR1 SGHTA, CDR2 FQGNSA. Trimming removed 6 bases from V and 2 bases from J; junction bases left unmatched: 7. The CDR3 is CASSYHRGAYEQYF. DNA of the CDR3: TGTGCCAGCAGTTACCACAGGGGCGCCTACGAGCAGTACTTC.

This clonotype occurred a few times. This chain links TRBV7-3 with TRBJ1-6; no clear D. The germline V gene has CDR1 SGHTA and CDR2 FQGTGA. CDR3 length: 13 residues. V gave up 5 bases and J gave up 8 bases, with 10 bases separating them. CDR3 coding DNA: TGTGCCAGCAGCAACCATGGGGATTCACCCCTCCACTTT. It codes for CASSNHGDSPLHF.

This clonotype was seen many times. J is TRBJ1-2 and V is TRBV29-1; D not certain. The V end was cut by 7 bases, the J end by 5 bases, with 20 bases between. From germline, CDR1 is SQVTM and CDR2 ANQGSEA. This CDR3 is 14 amino acids long. In DNA form, the CDR3 reads TGCAGCGGAGTGGTCGGCGGTGGGGATTATGGCTACACCTTC. Residues: CSGVVGGGDYGYTF.

The chain employs TRBV12-3 or TRBV12-4 and TRBJ2-1, with D perhaps TRBD2 (6 bases). Trimming removed 3 bases from V and 4 bases from J, with 13 bases in between. The CDR3 loop spans 15 amino acids. The CDR3 DNA reads as TGTGCCAGCAGTTTTCTAGCGCCCCCTTACAATGAGCAGTTCTTC. It specifies CASSFLAPPYNEQFF.

The sample holds a few counts of this clonotype. The rearrangement links TRBV11-3 to TRBJ2-7; TRBD1 agrees at 8 bases. The CDR3 consists of 15 residues. Germline CDR1 reads SGHNT; CDR2 reads YENEEA. Trimming removed 0 bases from V and 1 base from J; junction bases left unmatched: 2. Written as DNA, the CDR3 is TGTGCCAGCAGCTTAGACTGGGACAGGTCCTACGAGCAGTACTTC. Translation gives CASSLDWDRSYEQYF. Based on the CDR3 plus reference TRBV11-3 and TRBJ2-7, the full variable domain is EAGVVQSPRYKIIEKKQPVAFWCNPISGHNTLYWYLQNLGQGPELLIRYENEEAVDDSQLPKDRFSAERLKGVDSTLKIQPAELGDSAVYLCASSLDWDRSYEQYFGPGTRLTVT.

This clonotype has just a few counts. J is TRBJ1-5 and V is TRBV15; D perhaps matches TRBD1 (6 bases). This CDR3 has 14 residues. Germline CDR1 LNHNV, CDR2 YYDKDF (reference sequence). The V end lost 5 bases, the J end lost 3 bases, and 11 bases lay between the germline ends. The CDR3 sequence is CATSPGQLNQPQHF. The CDR3 nucleotides read TGTGCCACCAGCCCCGGACAGCTCAATCAGCCCCAGCATTTT.

The rearrangement joins TRBV12-3 or TRBV12-4 to TRBJ1-5; the match to TRBD1 covers 8 bases. The J segment lost 0 bases and the V segment lost 3 bases, leaving 4 bases of the junction unmatched. CDR3 length equals 16 residues. CDR3 in amino acids: CASSFSTGASNQPQHF. The CDR3 coding sequence is TGTGCCAGCAGTTTTTCGACAGGGGCTAGCAATCAGCCCCAGCATTTT.

In this sample, this clonotype turned up a few times. The chain uses TRBV9 and TRBJ2-2, with no clear D. Germline V lookup: CDR1 SGDLS, CDR2 YYNGEE. The CDR3 is made up of 14 amino acids. V lost 4 bases to trimming and J lost 1 base, with 8 bases between them. The CDR3 region is CASSPRRNTGELFF. The CDR3 nucleotides are TGTGCCAGCAGCCCCCGAAGGAACACCGGGGAGCTGTTTTTT.

This chain joins TRBV7-8 and TRBJ2-3; 7 positions match TRBD2. The CDR3 totals 18 residues. The germline V gene has CDR1 SGHVS and CDR2 FQNEAQ. V lost 3 bases and J lost 2; bases outside the gene matches: 14. The CDR3 loop reads CASSFDPYAGENTDTQYF. The CDR3 DNA sequence: TGTGCCAGCAGCTTCGACCCTTACGCGGGGGAGAACACAGATACGCAGTATTTT. The full variable domain, with the rest looked up from reference TRBV7-8 and TRBJ2-3, is GAGVSQSPRYKVAKRGQDVALRCDPISGHVSLFWYQQALGQGPEFLTYFQNEAQLDKSGLPSDRFFAERPEGSVSTLKIQRTQQEDSAVYLCASSFDPYAGENTDTQYFGPGTRLTVL.

This clonotype showed up just a few times. This rearrangement joins TRBV7-8 to TRBJ2-1, with a weak D call TRBD1 (5 bases). Deletions cut 1 base from V and 6 bases from J, with 13 bases between. Germline lookup yields CDR1 SGHVS and CDR2 FQNEAQ. This CDR3 region has 15 residues. The CDR3, as DNA: TGTGCCAGCAGCTTAGGGAACAGGCACCCCAATGAGCAGTTCTTC. The encoded protein is CASSLGNRHPNEQFF.

The CDR3: CASSLVPLKGHEQFF. CDR3 sequence (DNA): TGCGCCAGCAGCTTGGTTCCACTCAAGGGGCATGAGCAGTTCTTC. This chain connects TRBV5-1 to TRBJ2-1; D is perhaps TRBD1 (5 bases). Germline V gene lookup returns CDR1 SGHRS and CDR2 YFSETQ. The V and J ends lost 0 bases and 8 bases respectively, with 15 bases between them. This CDR3 region has 15 residues. Together with reference TRBV5-1 and TRBJ2-1, the CDR3 gives the full variable domain: KAGVTQTPRYLIKTRGQQVTLSCSPISGHRSVSWYQQTPGQGLQFLFEYFSETQRNKGNFPGRFSGRQFSNSRSEMNVSTLELGDSALYLCASSLVPLKGHEQFFGPGTRLTVL.

The chain has TRBV20-1 and TRBJ1-1, with D unresolved. The CDR3 is 13 amino acids. V was cut by 0 bases and J by 6 bases, with 11 bases left in between. Germline V CDR1 and CDR2: DFQATT, SNEGSKA (reference sequence). The CDR3 loop reads CSARDLGYPEAFF. CDR3 coding DNA: TGCAGTGCTAGAGATCTCGGGTACCCTGAAGCTTTCTTT.

CDR3 nucleotides: TGTGCCAGTAGTATGGCGGGGGGAGCCAAAAACATTCAGTACTTC. It specifies CASSMAGGAKNIQYF. J is TRBJ2-4 and V is TRBV19; 8 bases align to TRBD2. The germline V gene encodes CDR1 LNHDA and CDR2 SQIVND (reference sequence). The junction had 1 base not matched to a gene; V was cut back by 3 bases and J by 0 bases. This CDR3 is built from 15 residues.

This chain links TRBV20-1 with TRBJ2-2, with D perhaps given as TRBD1 or TRBD2 (5 bases each). V was shortened by 0 bases and J by 5 bases, with 10 bases between the two germline ends. Germline CDR1 is DFQATT and CDR2 is SNEGSKA (reference sequence). The CDR3 is 14 amino acids. CDR3 amino acids: CSARDYGGTGELFF. As DNA, the CDR3 is TGCAGTGCTAGAGATTATGGGGGTACCGGGGAGCTGTTTTTT.

The gene calls are TRBV20-1 and TRBJ1-1; D might be TRBD1 (5 bases). This CDR3 region has 14 residues. CDR1 and CDR2 from the germline V gene are DFQATT and SNEGSKA (reference sequence). The ends were cut back, 0 bases at V and 3 bases at J, with 11 bases in the middle. Here the CDR3 reads CSARDLGPYTEAFF. The CDR3 DNA follows: TGCAGTGCTAGAGATTTGGGGCCCTACACTGAAGCTTTCTTT.

This chain uses TRBV15 with TRBJ2-3; D gene uncertain. CDR3 length equals 15 residues. Germline CDR1 and CDR2: LNHNV and YYDKDF (reference sequence). Trimming stripped 5 bases from V and 2 bases from J, with 14 bases between. The CDR3 region is CATSGLTQTTDTQYF. CDR3 sequence (DNA): TGTGCCACCAGCGGTCTTACCCAAACCACAGATACGCAGTATTTT.

This chain joins TRBV12-3 or TRBV12-4 and TRBJ1-4; D is perhaps TRBD1 (6 bases). V gave up 3 bases and J gave up 8 bases, with 16 bases separating them. The CDR3 runs to 15 residues. CDR3: CASSLMRGTIEKLFF. The CDR3 DNA follows: TGTGCCAGCAGTTTGATGAGGGGGACGATCGAAAAACTGTTTTTT.